Given below is one TCR beta chain in context. The antigen is undetermined. This sample is part of a study of T cell responses to AZD1222 COVID-19 vaccine. Study summary: Timing groups of about 4 and about 12 weeks for second doses were pooled. Study-level results: Baseline seropositives among AZD1222 recipients totaled only six.

TCRdb keeps only in-frame clones here, not all; method: immunoSEQ multiplex PCR. Here the sample spans some 130,000 clones, 75% to 95% being singletons. This TCR was recovered from an adult in good health. Source: peripheral blood, taken on day 0 of AZD1222 vaccination.

CDR3 region: CASSPGLAVNIQYF. The CDR3, as DNA: TGTGCCAGCAGCCCCGGACTAGCGGTAAACATTCAGTACTTC. The chain employs TRBV6-6 and TRBJ2-4; 10 positions agree with TRBD2. Germline CDR1 MNHNY, CDR2 SVGAGI (reference sequence). Trimming took 6 bases from V and 6 from J; bases not matched to a gene: 5. The CDR3 is 14 residues long.